The subject of this entry is one TCR beta chain. This clone's antigen is unknown. There are no base qualities to consult, and no much larger clone falls within one base. Taken from cysteine to phenylalanine, the CDR3 has 13 residues. The read is trimmed to its CDR3 DNA, 39 bases read in frame from base 1. CDR1 is given as MNHGY and CDR2 as SVAAGI, both from the germline V gene. V and J are truncated by 2 bases and 6 bases respectively, leaving an intervening sequence of 9 bases. The sample is drawn from a study of regulatory T cells in long-lasting Graves disease (dated by TCRdb to about 2021). As for the study more broadly: Patients with newly diagnosed Graves' disease had been on antithyroid drugs for under 3 months. A total of roughly 35 samples underwent TCR sequencing: about 13 from persistent and roughly 20 from newly diagnosed Graves' disease patients. Persistent Graves' disease patients were compared with newly diagnosed Graves' disease patients by peripheral blood TCR sequencing and RNA sequencing. The study took place in China and was registered as a clinical trial.

The meaning of the sample's time point label: newly diagnosed GD, antithyroid drugs for less than 3 months. RNA was extracted from PBMCs in TRIzol for both TCR sequencing and RNA sequencing. The diagnosis of Graves' disease followed American Thyroid Association guidelines. The patients came from an endocrinology department in Xi'an, China. Each patient gave approximately 10 milliliters of peripheral blood, collected in an EDTA anticoagulant tube. Ficoll Paque Plus density gradient separation was used to isolate PBMCs, and no additional T cell sorting was done. RNA quality was checked with an Agilent 2100 Bioanalyzer and agarose gel, and concentration with a NanoDrop 2000. The full study reports these points: Persistent disease showed preferential use of TRBV28, TRBJ1-2 and TRBJ2-5, whereas newly diagnosed disease favored TRBV20-1 and TRBJ2-1. The authors noted that the small sample size was a limitation that may lower accuracy. Peripheral blood alone was examined, since thyroid tissue, which constituted the primary lesion, could not be accessed. Persistent Graves' disease patients showed lower TCR Shannon entropy and fewer highly expanded clones than newly diagnosed patients, suggesting clonal expansion. Patients with persistent disease shared more public clonotypes (approximately 2,500) than newly diagnosed patients did (966). Sequencing and analysis were limited to the TCR beta chain.

The library was built by means of multiplex PCR. Sequencing used an Illumina HiSeq 4000. CDR3 regions were amplified by Arm-PCR with iRepertoire HTBI primers to construct TCR beta libraries. Gel purification was performed on PCR products prior to sequencing. The original methods were these. Across samples, roughly 60 TRBV and 12 to 15 TRBJ segments were identified and used for gene usage analysis of CDR3 amino acid clonotypes. COPE and FqMerger were used to merge the filtered high-quality paired reads into contigs. Contigs were aligned with BLAST to IMGT TRBV, TRBD and TRBJ reference genes, and CDR3 was defined per IMGT. Any clonotype with a frequency above 0.1% was counted as a highly expanded clone. Repertoire diversity was measured by Shannon entropy, and V-J evenness by the Gini coefficient. Public clonotypes were defined as clonotypes shared by more than one individual. Starting from the raw public reads, TCRdb applied fastp trimming at Q25, assembled clones with MiXCR and retained in-frame beta chains. Each CDR3 protein gets just one entry, which takes the most common genes and DNA from the rows behind it. The V and J calls come from TCRdb's annotation, not from the publication. For this sample the table gives hundreds of thousands of distinct CDR3 sequences, of which around 15% were detected only once. The ten largest clonotypes hold about a fifth of the sample.

The receptor chain draws on TRBV6-9 and TRBJ2-3; confidence is insufficient to name the D gene. This receptor was obtained from a female donor with Graves disease. The material was peripheral blood mononuclear cells (PBMCs), obtained at new diagnosis, from a patient treated with antithyroid drugs. At the DNA level, the sequence is TGTGCCAGCAGTTATGGGTCGCGCGATACGCAGTATTTT. Its translation reads: CASSYGSRDTQYF.